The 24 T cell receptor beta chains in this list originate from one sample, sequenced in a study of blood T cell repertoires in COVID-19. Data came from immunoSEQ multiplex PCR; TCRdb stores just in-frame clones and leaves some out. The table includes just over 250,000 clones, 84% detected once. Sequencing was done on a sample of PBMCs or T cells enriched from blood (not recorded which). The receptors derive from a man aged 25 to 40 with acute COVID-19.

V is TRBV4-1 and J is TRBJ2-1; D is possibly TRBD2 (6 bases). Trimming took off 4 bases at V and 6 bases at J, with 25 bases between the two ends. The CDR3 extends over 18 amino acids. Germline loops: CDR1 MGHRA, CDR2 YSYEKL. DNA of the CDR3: TGCGCCAGCAGCCGAGAACCTCTAACGGGACTTTTCTCCAATGAGCAGTTCTTC. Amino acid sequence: CASSREPLTGLFSNEQFF.

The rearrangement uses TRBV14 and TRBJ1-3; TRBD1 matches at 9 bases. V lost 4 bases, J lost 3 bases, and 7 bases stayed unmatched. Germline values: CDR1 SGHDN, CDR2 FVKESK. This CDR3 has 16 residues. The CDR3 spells CASSPPGQGIGNTIYF. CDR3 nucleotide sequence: TGTGCCAGCAGCCCTCCCGGACAGGGGATTGGAAACACCATATATTTT.

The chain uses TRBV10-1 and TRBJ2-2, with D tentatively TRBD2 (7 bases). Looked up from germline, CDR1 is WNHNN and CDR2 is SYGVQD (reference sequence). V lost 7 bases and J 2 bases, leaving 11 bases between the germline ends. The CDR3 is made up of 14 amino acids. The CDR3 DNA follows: TGCGCCAGCAAGCCGGGGGGCAACACCGGGGAGCTGTTTTTT. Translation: CASKPGGNTGELFF.

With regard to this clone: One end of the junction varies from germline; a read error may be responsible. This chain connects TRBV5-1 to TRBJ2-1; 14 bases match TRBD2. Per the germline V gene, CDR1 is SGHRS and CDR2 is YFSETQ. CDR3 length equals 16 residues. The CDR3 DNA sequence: TGTGCCAGCAGCTTCACCGGGACTAGCGGGAGTAATGAGCAGTTCTTC. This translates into CASSFTGTSGSNEQFF.

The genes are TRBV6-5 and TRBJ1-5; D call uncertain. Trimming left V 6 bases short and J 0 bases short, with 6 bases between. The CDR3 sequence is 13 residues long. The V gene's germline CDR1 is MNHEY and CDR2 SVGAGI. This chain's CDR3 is CASSANSNQPQHF. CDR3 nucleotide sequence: TGTGCCAGCAGCGCTAATAGCAATCAGCCCCAGCATTTT.

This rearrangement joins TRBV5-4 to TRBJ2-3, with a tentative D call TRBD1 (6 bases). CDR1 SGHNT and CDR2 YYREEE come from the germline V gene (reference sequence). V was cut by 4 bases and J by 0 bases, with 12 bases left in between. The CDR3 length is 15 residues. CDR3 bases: TGTGCCAGCAGCAAAGACAGGTCTAGCACAGATACGCAGTATTTT. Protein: CASSKDRSSTDTQYF.

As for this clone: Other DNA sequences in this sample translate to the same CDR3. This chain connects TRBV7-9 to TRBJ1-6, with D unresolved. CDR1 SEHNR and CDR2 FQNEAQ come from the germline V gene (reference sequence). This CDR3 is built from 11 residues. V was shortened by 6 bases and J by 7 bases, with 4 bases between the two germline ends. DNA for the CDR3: TGTGCCAGCAGTTCAAATTCACCCCTCCACTTT. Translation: CASSSNSPLHF.

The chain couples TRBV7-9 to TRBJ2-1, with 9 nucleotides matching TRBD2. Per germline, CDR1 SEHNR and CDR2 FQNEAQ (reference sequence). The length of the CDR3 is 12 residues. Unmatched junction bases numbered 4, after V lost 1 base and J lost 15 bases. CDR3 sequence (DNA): TGTGCCAGCAGCTTAGAGGTTAGCGGGGGGTTCTTC. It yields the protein CASSLEVSGGFF.

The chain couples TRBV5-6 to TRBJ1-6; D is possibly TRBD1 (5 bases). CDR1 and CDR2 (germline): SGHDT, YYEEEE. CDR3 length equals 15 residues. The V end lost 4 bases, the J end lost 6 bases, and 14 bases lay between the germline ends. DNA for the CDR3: TGTGCCAGCAGCCCTTACACAGGTGTTAATTCACCCCTCCACTTT. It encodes CASSPYTGVNSPLHF.

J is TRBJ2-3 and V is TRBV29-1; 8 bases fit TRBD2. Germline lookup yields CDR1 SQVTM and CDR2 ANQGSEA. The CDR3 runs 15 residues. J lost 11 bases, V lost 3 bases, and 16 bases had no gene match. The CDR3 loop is CSVDPLAGGPMGQYF. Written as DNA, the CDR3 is TGCAGCGTTGACCCCCTAGCGGGTGGCCCAATGGGGCAGTATTTT.

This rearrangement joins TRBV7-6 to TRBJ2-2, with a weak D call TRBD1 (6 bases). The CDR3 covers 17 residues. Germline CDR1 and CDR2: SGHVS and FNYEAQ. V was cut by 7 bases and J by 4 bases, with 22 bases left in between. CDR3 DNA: TGTGCCAGCACCTCTCGGAGGAGGACAGTTTCCACCGGGGAGCTGTTTTTT. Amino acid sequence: CASTSRRRTVSTGELFF.

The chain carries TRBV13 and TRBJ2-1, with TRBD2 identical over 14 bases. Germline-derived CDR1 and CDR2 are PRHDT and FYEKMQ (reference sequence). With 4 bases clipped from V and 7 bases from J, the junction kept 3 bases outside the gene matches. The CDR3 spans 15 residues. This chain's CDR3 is CASSWGLAGDNEQFF. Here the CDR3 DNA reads TGTGCCAGCAGCTGGGGACTAGCGGGAGATAATGAGCAGTTCTTC.

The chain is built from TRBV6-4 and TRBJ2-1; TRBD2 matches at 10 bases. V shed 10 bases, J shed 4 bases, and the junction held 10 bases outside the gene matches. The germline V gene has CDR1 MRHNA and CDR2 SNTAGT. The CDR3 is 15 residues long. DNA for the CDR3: TGTGCCACTCGGGAGGTAGCGGGGGGATACAATGAGCAGTTCTTC. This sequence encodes CATREVAGGYNEQFF.

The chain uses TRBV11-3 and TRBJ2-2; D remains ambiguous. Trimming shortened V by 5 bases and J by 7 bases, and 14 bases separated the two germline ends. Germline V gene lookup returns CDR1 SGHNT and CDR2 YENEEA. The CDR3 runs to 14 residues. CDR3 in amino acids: CASSPSRSGGELFF. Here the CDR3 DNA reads TGTGCCAGCAGCCCAAGCCGGAGTGGCGGGGAGCTGTTTTTT.

The CDR3 loop is CASSVGPQANEQFF. As DNA, the CDR3 is TGTGCCAGCAGCGTAGGGCCGCAGGCCAATGAGCAGTTCTTC. The chain has TRBV9 and TRBJ2-1; D unresolved. This CDR3 spans 14 amino acids. Germline values: CDR1 SGDLS, CDR2 YYNGEE. The V gene lost 0 bases and the J gene lost 6 bases, with 10 bases spanning the gap.

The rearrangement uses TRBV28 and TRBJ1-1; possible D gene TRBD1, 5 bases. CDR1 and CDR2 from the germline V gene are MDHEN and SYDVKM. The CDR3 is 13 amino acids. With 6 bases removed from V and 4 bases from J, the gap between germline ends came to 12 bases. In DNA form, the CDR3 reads TGTGCCAGCAGCCTAGGGGTTGGCACTGAAGCTTTCTTT. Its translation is CASSLGVGTEAFF.

CDR3 coding DNA: TGTGCCAGCTCTGTAGAGGGCAATGAGCAGTTCTTC. The encoded protein is CASSVEGNEQFF. The rearrangement joins TRBV18 to TRBJ2-1; possible D gene TRBD2, 5 bases. The CDR3 covers 12 residues. Trimming removed 6 bases at V and 6 bases at J, with 9 bases between. Germline CDR1 reads KGHSH; CDR2 reads LQKENI.

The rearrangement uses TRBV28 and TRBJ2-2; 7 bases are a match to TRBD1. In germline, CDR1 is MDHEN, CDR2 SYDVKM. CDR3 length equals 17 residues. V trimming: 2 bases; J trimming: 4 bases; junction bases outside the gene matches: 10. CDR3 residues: CASSLVTGQSATGELFF. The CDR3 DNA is TGTGCCAGCAGTTTAGTGACAGGGCAGTCGGCCACCGGGGAGCTGTTTTTT.

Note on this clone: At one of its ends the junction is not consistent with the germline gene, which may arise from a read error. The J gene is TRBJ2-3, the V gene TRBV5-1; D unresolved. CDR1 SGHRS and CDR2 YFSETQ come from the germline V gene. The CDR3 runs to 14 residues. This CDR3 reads CASSPFAGTDTQYF. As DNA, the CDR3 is TGTGCCAGCAGCCCCTTCGCGGGCACAGATACGCAGTATTTT. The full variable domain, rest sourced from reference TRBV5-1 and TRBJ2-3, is KAGVTQTPRYLIKTRGQQVTLSCSPISGHRSVSWYQQTPGQGLQFLFEYFSETQRNKGNFPGRFSGRQFSNSRSEMNVSTLELGDSALYLCASSPFAGTDTQYFGPGTRLTVL.

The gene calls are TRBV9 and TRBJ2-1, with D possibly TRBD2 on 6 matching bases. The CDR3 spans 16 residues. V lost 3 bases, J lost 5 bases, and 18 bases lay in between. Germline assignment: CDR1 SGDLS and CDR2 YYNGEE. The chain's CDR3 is CASSGGDLRTDNEQFF. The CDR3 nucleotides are TGTGCCAGCAGCGGAGGGGACTTGAGGACGGACAATGAGCAGTTCTTC.

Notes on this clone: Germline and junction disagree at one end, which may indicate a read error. The CDR3 DNA reads TGTGCCAGCAGCTGGGGCTCCGCGGGAGGGCAGGAGACCCAGTACTTC. As protein: CASSWGSAGGQETQYF. The chain carries TRBV5-1 and TRBJ2-5; 9 nucleotides match TRBD2. The CDR3 is made up of 16 amino acids. Germline CDR1 reads SGHRS; CDR2 reads YFSETQ.

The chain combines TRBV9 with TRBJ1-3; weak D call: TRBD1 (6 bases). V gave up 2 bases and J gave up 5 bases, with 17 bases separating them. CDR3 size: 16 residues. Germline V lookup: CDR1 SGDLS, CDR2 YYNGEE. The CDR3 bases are TGTGCCAGCAGCGTTTATACAGGGCCTACCCGAAACACCATATATTTT. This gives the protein CASSVYTGPTRNTIYF.

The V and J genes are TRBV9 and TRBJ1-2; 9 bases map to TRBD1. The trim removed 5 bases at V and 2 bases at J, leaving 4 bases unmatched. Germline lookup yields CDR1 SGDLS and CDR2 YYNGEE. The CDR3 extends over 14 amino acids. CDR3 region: CASRGQGGNYGYTF. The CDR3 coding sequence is TGTGCCAGCAGGGGACAGGGAGGGAACTATGGCTACACCTTC.

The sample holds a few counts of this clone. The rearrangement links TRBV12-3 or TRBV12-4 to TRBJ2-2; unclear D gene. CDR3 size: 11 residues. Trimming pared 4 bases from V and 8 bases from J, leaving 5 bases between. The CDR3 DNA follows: TGTGCCAGCAGTTATCTTGGGGAGCTGTTTTTT. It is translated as CASSYLGELFF.